The clone carrying this T cell receptor beta chain was observed a handful of times. TCRdb reanalysed the RT-PCR reads using MiXCR and keeps one entry per CDR3 protein. The sample has about 960,000 distinct CDR3 sequences; roughly 18% are singletons. The length of the CDR3 is 15 residues. Germline V CDR1 and CDR2: SGHTA, FQGNSA. Losses at the gene ends were 7 bases for V and 6 bases for J; bases not matched to a gene: 7. The data belong to a study of patients and donors after allogeneic stem cell transplantation. Sequencing used blood, either unsorted or a sorted T cell fraction (not recorded which). The gene calls are TRBV7-2 and TRBJ2-1, with 12 bases matching TRBD2. The sequence came from a human donor who was either an allogeneic HSCT recipient or a stem cell or donor lymphocyte infusion donor (not recorded which). It is not recorded whose cells these are; they may come from a transplant donor. CDR3 DNA sequence: TGTGCCAGCACCCGACTAGCGGGAGTGGCCAATGAGCAGTTCTTC. Translated, it gives CASTRLAGVANEQFF.